The rows below give T cell receptor beta chains drawn from one sample of a study of blood T cells in healthy people across ages. TCRdb reprocessed the 5' RACE reads with MiXCR, giving one entry per CDR3 protein. Of 650,000 to 950,000 distinct CDR3 sequences listed, approximately 44% were seen once; the top ten hold roughly 19%. The sample taken for sequencing was blood. The receptors here all came from a man aged 55-75 years in good health. CDR3s include the opening cysteine and the closing phenylalanine or tryptophan. Each record gives: V gene, J gene, CDR3 length, CDR3 protein.

TRBV5-1	TRBJ1-6	15	CASSFAQGSRSPLHF
TRBV15	TRBJ2-1	15	CATSIRTYVDNERFF
TRBV20-1	TRBJ2-6	16	CSARDGGVAGANVLTF
TRBV7-2	TRBJ1-6	14	CASSLGHPNSPLHF
TRBV20-1	TRBJ1-5	17	CSALERKGTSSNQPQHF
TRBV10-3	TRBJ1-5	14	CAISESLGNQPQHF
TRBV6-5	TRBJ1-4	15	CAGSYSAPYNEKLFF
TRBV29-1	TRBJ1-2	13	CSVDARGWGGYTF
TRBV4-3	TRBJ1-1	13	CASSQDRWGEAFF
TRBV5-1	TRBJ2-2	12	CASSLGQGGLFF
TRBV20-1	TRBJ2-5	13	CSAGQGAGETQYF
TRBV5-1	TRBJ2-7	15	CASSLSGRGVGEQYF
TRBV6-5	TRBJ2-5	14	CASSLQRVSETQYF
TRBV9	TRBJ2-7	16	CASSPGLAGGHYEQYF
TRBV3-1	TRBJ1-6	12	CASGGANSPLHF
TRBV13	TRBJ2-7	13	CASAGRGASKQYF
TRBV18	-	14	CASSPPAGTQTQYF
TRBV20-1	TRBJ1-5	15	CSASPIGSSNQPQHF
TRBV12-3/TRBV12-4	TRBJ2-3	15	CASSLRGVRTDTQYF
TRBV15	TRBJ1-1	14	CATSKSRGTPEAFF
TRBV20-1	TRBJ1-5	13	CSASGGANQPQHF
TRBV19	TRBJ2-3	13	CASSIQGTDTQYF
TRBV7-2	TRBJ2-2	17	CPSSLDVDRMNTGELFF
TRBV20-1	TRBJ2-1	19	CSPARGFRDGGLVNNEQFF
TRBV29-1	TRBJ2-2	13	CSGGTGSTGELFF
TRBV7-9	TRBJ2-1	19	CASSFGGRDRGPSYNEQFF
TRBV7-2	TRBJ2-3	20	CASSWRQGRVLRSSTDTQYF
TRBV7-9	TRBJ2-1	15	CASSLGWDSYNEQFF
TRBV28	TRBJ1-5	13	CASSVTPYRPQHF
TRBV29-1	-	18	CSAPAPETSGPSYNEQYF
TRBV5-1	TRBJ2-3	16	CASSFSRGTSTDTQYF
TRBV4-3	TRBJ1-1	14	CASSQGVFNTEAFF
TRBV30	TRBJ1-2	14	CAWRLQGTDYGYTF
TRBV29-1	TRBJ1-4	14	CSVYRDGSNEKLFF
TRBV27	TRBJ1-2	13	CASSMTGFGGYTF
TRBV6-5	TRBJ1-5	13	CASAVRGQQPQHF
TRBV4-3	-	13	CASSQVVMDEQYF